The 31 T cell receptor beta chains listed next were all sequenced from one sample in a study of T cells in Graves' hyperthyroidism and ophthalmopathy (dated by TCRdb to between 2018 and 2021). The library was generated by multiplex PCR. Sequencing instrument: Illumina HiSeq 2000. The TCR beta CDR3 regions were amplified from the RNA transcripts. The first round of RT-PCR for the TCR CDR3 was performed with the HTBI primer set and the Qiagen OneStep RT-PCR kit. The public reads were run again by TCRdb, first through fastp at Q25 and then through MiXCR, and only productive beta chains were kept. Each CDR3 protein appears once, grouped with its most common genes and DNA. For this sample the table gives some 800,000 distinct CDR3 sequences, of which roughly 40% were detected only once. The leading ten clones occupy 7% to 10% of the sample. Sequencing input: blood. The receptors come from a man aged 18 to 35 with Graves' hyperthyroidism.

The table lists this clonotype with many counts. This chain links TRBV7-9 with TRBJ2-2, with D maybe TRBD2 (5 bases). V lost 1 base to trimming and J lost 3 bases, with 9 bases between them. CDR3 length: 15 residues. Germline CDR1 reads SEHNR; CDR2 reads FQNEAQ (reference sequence). For the CDR3, the DNA is TGTGCCAGCAGCTTAGAACCAGCGGACACCGGGGAGCTGTTTTTT. Translated, it gives CASSLEPADTGELFF.

V usage is TRBV29-1 and J usage is TRBJ1-1; D remains ambiguous. Trimming stripped 3 bases from V and 4 bases from J, with 6 bases between. From germline, CDR1 is SQVTM and CDR2 ANQGSEA. The CDR3 consists of 11 residues. CDR3 amino acids: CSVETGTEAFF. As DNA, the CDR3 is TGCAGCGTTGAGACCGGCACTGAAGCTTTCTTT.

The chain joins TRBV15 to TRBJ2-7; 8 nucleotides line up with TRBD2. Germline lookup yields CDR1 LNHNV and CDR2 YYDKDF (reference sequence). The length of the CDR3 is 16 residues. Trimming took 1 base from V and 6 from J; bases not matched to a gene: 11. The CDR3 region is CATSRVPDGREPEQYF. Here the CDR3 DNA reads TGTGCCACCAGCAGAGTTCCGGACGGGAGGGAGCCCGAGCAGTACTTC.

Comment on this clonotype: Because the CDR3 is missing its conserved closing phenylalanine or tryptophan, this is likely a read error. This sequence joins TRBV2 and TRBJ2-7; 8 bases are shared with TRBD1. The CDR3 contains 15 residues. After removal of 3 bases from V and 4 bases from J, the junction contained 8 bases not matched to a gene. Germline loops: CDR1 SNHLY, CDR2 FYNNEI. The CDR3 nucleotides read TGTGCCAGCAGTGAGAGGGCAGGGGGCGGTTACGAGCAGTACCTC. Residues: CASSERAGGGYEQYL.

This clonotype has a single count. This may be a read error: a much more frequent sequence differs by one nucleotide. V is TRBV10-3 and J is TRBJ1-2, with 11 bases that match TRBD1. CDR1 is ENHRY, CDR2 SYGVKD, per germline. There are 15 residues in the CDR3. V was clipped by 6 bases and J by 6 bases; unmatched bases: 9. The CDR3, as DNA: TGTGCCATCAGCCCCAGGGGACAGGGGGACCATGGCTACACCTTC. Amino acids: CAISPRGQGDHGYTF.

This clonotype was counted at least ten times. CDR3 nucleotides: TGTGCCAGCAGCTTAGTAATCGAGGGACAGGGACGGAGCGAGCAGTACTTC. It translates to CASSLVIEGQGRSEQYF. The V and J genes are TRBV7-6 and TRBJ2-7; 9 bases agree with TRBD1. The ends lost 1 base at V and 6 bases at J; junction bases unmatched: 13. The CDR3 runs 17 residues. Germline V gene sequence: CDR1 SGHVS, CDR2 FNYEAQ.

The chain couples TRBV7-6 to TRBJ2-5, with D hard to call. Germline V gives CDR1 SGHVS, CDR2 FNYEAQ. The CDR3 contains 11 residues. The germline V and J ends were trimmed by 8 bases and 5 bases, with 9 bases remaining between them. DNA of the CDR3: TGTGCCAGCGGTACGACGGAGACCCAGTACTTC. It codes for CASGTTETQYF.

This clonotype was counted between two and nine times. V and J are TRBV7-9 and TRBJ1-4, with 12 bases identical to TRBD1. The CDR3 has 17 amino acids. V shed 5 bases and J 1 base; nucleotides not matched to a gene: 5. CDR1 is SEHNR, CDR2 FQNEAQ, per germline (reference sequence). The CDR3, as DNA: TGTGCCAGCAGCCCGGGACAGGGGGCGATAACTAATGAAAAACTGTTTTTT. Translating it yields CASSPGQGAITNEKLFF. Full variable domain (missing parts from reference TRBV7-9 and TRBJ1-4): DTGVSQNPRHKITKRGQNVTFRCDPISEHNRLYWYRQTLGQGPEFLTYFQNEAQLEKSRLLSDRFSAERPKGSFSTLEIQRTEQGDSAMYLCASSPGQGAITNEKLFFGSGTQLSVL.

This chain links TRBV20-1 with TRBJ2-7; TRBD2 matches 7 bases. The trim removed 6 bases at V and 2 bases at J, leaving 7 bases unmatched. The germline gives CDR1 DFQATT, CDR2 SNEGSKA (reference sequence). This CDR3 is built from 13 residues. CDR3 in amino acids: CSASTSIPYEQYF. The CDR3 bases are TGCAGTGCGTCGACTAGCATCCCCTACGAGCAGTACTTC.

Many counts were recorded for this clonotype. V gene TRBV7-6 combines with J gene TRBJ2-5; D remains unclear. The CDR3 loop spans 12 amino acids. Germline V CDR1 and CDR2: SGHVS, FNYEAQ. V was trimmed by 2 bases and J by 5 bases, leaving 6 bases between them. DNA for the CDR3: TGTGCCAGCAGCTTAATCGGGGAGACCCAGTACTTC. Translating gives CASSLIGETQYF.

As regards this clonotype: A much larger clonotype is one base distant, so this may be a read error. The chain couples TRBV7-2 to TRBJ1-3; no clear D gene. The V gene's germline CDR1 is SGHTA and CDR2 FQGNSA. The ends were cut back, 5 bases at V and 3 bases at J, with 17 bases in the middle. The CDR3 is 16 amino acids. The CDR3 coding sequence is TGTGCCAGCAGCATTTCGGCGCCCGGCTTTGGAAACACCATATATTTT. It encodes CASSISAPGFGNTIYF.

The chain joins TRBV7-9 to TRBJ2-7, with D perhaps matching TRBD2 (6 bases). The CDR3 spans 16 residues. The V gene's germline CDR1 is SEHNR and CDR2 FQNEAQ (reference sequence). Trimming took 5 bases from V and 0 from J, leaving 17 bases between them. This chain's CDR3 is CASSPPPRGISYEQYF. CDR3 nucleotides: TGTGCCAGCAGCCCGCCCCCGCGGGGAATCTCCTACGAGCAGTACTTC.

This rearrangement joins TRBV12-3 or TRBV12-4 to TRBJ2-7; no definite D call. The CDR3 consists of 12 residues. Between the trimmed V and J ends, which lost 1 base and 6 bases, there was a span of 7 bases. The CDR3 reads CASSLGMSEQYF. As DNA, the CDR3 is TGTGCCAGCAGTTTAGGAATGAGCGAGCAGTACTTC.

CDR3 nucleotides: TGTGCCAGCAGTTTCGACAGTACTGGGGCCAACGTCCTGACTTTC. Residues: CASSFDSTGANVLTF. The J gene is TRBJ2-6, the V gene TRBV12-3 or TRBV12-4; D possibly corresponds to TRBD1 (5 bases). The CDR3 loop spans 15 amino acids. V was pared by 3 bases and J by 2 bases, with 8 bases between.

This sequence joins TRBV20-1 and TRBJ2-7; 8 nucleotides align to TRBD2. V shed 3 bases, J shed 3 bases, and the junction held 7 bases outside the gene matches. This CDR3 spans 14 amino acids. Germline V lookup: CDR1 DFQATT, CDR2 SNEGSKA (reference sequence). The CDR3 loop is CSARDTGTSYEQYF. Here the CDR3 DNA reads TGCAGTGCTAGGGACACCGGGACTAGCTACGAGCAGTACTTC.

In its sample, this clonotype was seen once. The chain has TRBV14 and TRBJ2-7, with 11 bases fitting TRBD1. V shed 4 bases, J shed 2 bases, and the junction held 16 bases outside the gene matches. Germline CDR1 and CDR2: SGHDN and FVKESK. The CDR3 extends over 19 amino acids. CDR3 in DNA: TGTGCCAGCAGCCTCTTCGCCCCGGGACAGGGGGTAGGAACCTACGAGCAGTACTTC. Translation gives CASSLFAPGQGVGTYEQYF.

The CDR3, as DNA: TGCAGTGCTAGAGATCTAGGGGATGGCTACACCTTC. As protein: CSARDLGDGYTF. This sequence joins TRBV20-1 and TRBJ1-2; D perhaps matches TRBD1 (5 bases). Germline CDR1 is DFQATT and CDR2 is SNEGSKA (reference sequence). Deletions cut 0 bases from V and 6 bases from J, with 8 bases between. The CDR3 is 12 amino acids.

This clonotype was picked up a small number of times. This chain connects TRBV7-2 to TRBJ2-7; TRBD2 agrees at 14 bases. The germline gives CDR1 SGHTA, CDR2 FQGNSA. The CDR3 is 16 amino acids. With V trimmed by 5 bases and J by 2 bases, 5 bases remained unmatched. The CDR3 protein is CASSIRTSGGPYEQYF. Written as DNA, the CDR3 is TGTGCCAGCAGCATAAGGACTAGCGGGGGGCCCTACGAGCAGTACTTC. The full variable domain, rest sourced from reference TRBV7-2 and TRBJ2-7, is GAGVSQSPSNKVTEKGKDVELRCDPISGHTALYWYRQSLGQGLEFLIYFQGNSAPDKSGLPSDRFSAERTGGSVSTLTIQRTQQEDSAVYLCASSIRTSGGPYEQYFGPGTRLTVT.

This rearrangement joins TRBV28 to TRBJ1-5; a possible D gene is TRBD1 (6 bases). Trimming shortened V by 6 bases and J by 3 bases, and 15 bases separated the two germline ends. Germline-derived CDR1 and CDR2 are MDHEN and SYDVKM. The CDR3 has 15 residues. The CDR3 nucleotides read TGTGCCAGCAGATATGAACAGGGCCTCAATCAGCCCCAGCATTTT. Its translation: CASRYEQGLNQPQHF.

The chain combines TRBV2 with TRBJ2-7; D is uncertain. The germline V gene has CDR1 SNHLY and CDR2 FYNNEI. The ends were cut back, 3 bases at V and 7 bases at J, with 4 bases in the middle. This CDR3 comprises 10 residues. The CDR3 loop is CASSDNEQYF. Here the CDR3 DNA reads TGTGCCAGCAGTGACAATGAGCAGTACTTC.

The CDR3 nucleotides are TGTGCCAGCAGCCAAGAGAGGGGGGCTAATGAAAAACTGTTTTTT. This sequence encodes CASSQERGANEKLFF. The chain links TRBV7-3 to TRBJ1-4, with TRBD1 as a possible D gene (6 bases). This CDR3 comprises 15 residues. Trimming cost V 5 bases and J 3 bases, with 13 bases left between them. CDR1 and CDR2 from the germline V gene are SGHTA and FQGTGA. Variable domain in full (rest from reference TRBV7-3 and TRBJ1-4): GAGVSQTPSNKVTEKGKYVELRCDPISGHTALYWYRQSLGQGPEFLIYFQGTGAADDSGLPNDRFFAVRPEGSVSTLKIQRTERGDSAVYLCASSQERGANEKLFFGSGTQLSVL.

Written as DNA, the CDR3 is TGTGCCAGCAGCCTATCCCCGATACGGAACACCGGGGAGCTGTTTTTT. Translated: CASSLSPIRNTGELFF. This chain links TRBV7-6 with TRBJ2-2; D ambiguous. Germline CDR1 SGHVS, CDR2 FNYEAQ. The CDR3 runs 16 residues. V was shortened by 5 bases and J by 1 base, with 14 bases between the two germline ends.

V usage is TRBV7-9 and J usage is TRBJ1-2; D is undetermined. Germline CDR1 is SEHNR and CDR2 is FQNEAQ (reference sequence). V was shortened by 6 bases and J by 4 bases, with 15 bases between the two germline ends. The CDR3 sequence is 14 residues long. The CDR3 DNA is TGTGCCAGCAGTCACGATGGGATACTCTATGGCTACACCTTC. This sequence encodes CASSHDGILYGYTF.

On this clonotype itself: The CDR3 does not end in the conserved phenylalanine or tryptophan, so this is likely a read error. The chain couples TRBV10-3 to TRBJ2-5, with D tentatively TRBD1 (5 bases). There are 14 residues in the CDR3. The germline V gene has CDR1 ENHRY and CDR2 SYGVKD. The V gene lost 10 bases and the J gene lost 2 bases, with 17 bases spanning the gap. In nucleotides, the CDR3 is TGTGCCAGCAGCGCCGGCAGGGATCAAGAGACCCAGTACCTC. Protein: CASSAGRDQETQYL.

The rearrangement links TRBV2 to TRBJ1-5, with 10 bases matching TRBD1. The CDR3 has 15 amino acids. Germline values: CDR1 SNHLY, CDR2 FYNNEI. Trimming at V came to 6 bases and at J to 7 bases, leaving 9 bases not matched to a gene. The CDR3 loop is CASRGFRTGGQPQHF. DNA of the CDR3: TGTGCCAGCAGAGGATTCCGGACAGGGGGGCAGCCCCAGCATTTT.

This chain uses TRBV12-3 or TRBV12-4 with TRBJ2-7; D remains ambiguous. V shed 6 bases and J shed 5 bases, with 17 bases lying between them. CDR3 length equals 14 residues. This CDR3 reads CASSSTNPLDEQYF. The DNA for the CDR3 is TGTGCCAGCAGCTCAACCAACCCCTTGGACGAGCAGTACTTC.

The V call is TRBV6-2 or TRBV6-3, the J call TRBJ1-1; D not resolved. There are 14 residues in the CDR3. Per germline, CDR1 MNHEY and CDR2 SVGEGT. Trimming took 5 bases from V and 1 from J, leaving 11 bases between them. The CDR3 region has the DNA TGTGCCAGCAGTACATCTTTCGCGAACACTGAAGCTTTCTTT. Protein product: CASSTSFANTEAFF.

The chain combines TRBV14 with TRBJ1-2, with 11 bases identical to TRBD1. The germline CDR1 and CDR2 sequences are SGHDN and FVKESK. After removal of 0 bases from V and 8 bases from J, the junction contained 5 bases not matched to a gene. This CDR3 has 15 amino acids. The CDR3 region is CASSQDRDRGSGYTF. As DNA, the CDR3 is TGTGCCAGCAGCCAAGATCGGGACAGGGGGAGCGGCTACACCTTC.

Of note for this clonotype: Being one base from a much bigger clone, this may be a read error. The chain recombines TRBV5-5 with TRBJ1-2; D perhaps matches TRBD1 (6 bases). The ends were cut back, 4 bases at V and 3 bases at J, with 16 bases in the middle. The V gene's germline CDR1 is SGHKS and CDR2 YYEKEE (reference sequence). There are 15 residues in the CDR3. The CDR3 DNA is TGTGCCAGCAGCCTTTGGGCAGGGGAAGACTATGGCTACACCTTC. Protein: CASSLWAGEDYGYTF.

This chain uses TRBV9 with TRBJ2-3; 12 bases map to TRBD2. The J segment lost 4 bases and the V segment lost 3 bases, leaving 6 bases of the junction unmatched. From germline, CDR1 is SGDLS and CDR2 YYNGEE. This CDR3 comprises 16 residues. DNA of the CDR3: TGTGCCAGCAGCGCCTCTAGCGGGGGGGCCGCAGATACGCAGTATTTT. Encoded protein: CASSASSGGAADTQYF. The full variable domain, in which reference TRBV9 and TRBJ2-3 provide the parts outside the CDR3, is DSGVTQTPKHLITATGQRVTLRCSPRSGDLSVYWYQQSLDQGLQFLIQYYNGEERAKGNILERFSAQQFPDLHSELNLSSLELGDSALYFCASSASSGGAADTQYFGPGTRLTVL.

This clonotype turned up a few times. CDR3 bases: TGTGCCAGCAGCCCCGAGAGAGGGAACACTGAAGCTTTCTTT. Amino acids: CASSPERGNTEAFF. This chain connects TRBV7-8 to TRBJ1-1; no firm D call. Germline-derived CDR1 and CDR2 are SGHVS and FQNEAQ. This CDR3 spans 14 amino acids. V was cut by 5 bases and J by 1 base, with 11 bases left in between.